The present entry profiles one T cell receptor beta chain with its context. Its specificity is not known. This entry is derived from a study of CD8 T cells in ankylosing spondylitis. The CDR3 covers 15 residues. V lost 5 bases, J lost 4 bases, and 9 bases stayed unmatched. Per the germline V gene, CDR1 is SGHVS and CDR2 is FQNEAQ. Study-wide results and limits: Seemingly distinctive of ankylosing spondylitis blood was a TCR beta motif formed by eight highly homologous variants.

A single record per CDR3 protein comes from TCRdb applying MiXCR to the 5' RACE reads. The repertoire holds 800,000 to 900,000 distinct CDR3 sequences, about 11% seen once, with about 0.5% in the top ten. Sequenced material: blood, either unsorted or a sorted T cell fraction (not recorded which). The sequence derives from a male donor with ankylosing spondylitis. This chain uses TRBV7-8 with TRBJ2-7; 9 bases are shared with TRBD1. The CDR3 loop reads CASSPGQGHQYEQYF. The CDR3 coding sequence is TGTGCCAGCAGCCCAGGACAGGGGCATCAATACGAGCAGTACTTC.